Following are 22 T cell receptor beta chains from one sample sequenced in a study of CD8+ T cells in alopecia areata. Indicated treatment: oral pan-JAK inhibitor, 5-10 mg twice daily. The sequencing template was cDNA reverse transcribed from extracted RNA. Repertoires were generated with immunoSEQ multiplex PCR, while TCRdb's copy carries only in-frame clones and drops some. The sample holds 110,000 to 150,000 clones, 70% to 90% seen once. The sequenced sample was CD8+ T cells sorted from blood, obtained at week 4, from a patient treated with tofacitinib. These receptors all stem from a human donor with alopecia areata.

The CDR3, as DNA: TGTGCCAGCAGTTCTATGGGGGGCCCCTACAATGAGCAGTTCTTC. Translating gives CASSSMGGPYNEQFF. V gene TRBV27 combines with J gene TRBJ2-1, with D possibly being TRBD1 or TRBD2 (6 bases each). V was pared by 4 bases and J by 2 bases, with 12 bases between. Germline-derived CDR1 and CDR2 are MNHEY and SMNVEV (reference sequence). The CDR3 loop spans 15 amino acids.

This chain joins TRBV29-1 and TRBJ2-3, with 7 bases that match TRBD2. CDR3 length equals 14 residues. J was trimmed by 4 bases and V by 8 bases; bases with no gene match: 12. Germline-derived CDR1 and CDR2 are SQVTM and ANQGSEA. Here the CDR3 reads CSPLRAGEPDTQYF. CDR3 sequence (DNA): TGCAGCCCTCTCCGGGCGGGGGAGCCAGATACGCAGTATTTT.

V gene TRBV19 combines with J gene TRBJ2-7; 7 positions match TRBD1. This CDR3 has 14 residues. V was pared by 5 bases and J by 1 base, with 5 bases of the junction left unmatched. CDR1 and CDR2 (germline): LNHDA, SQIVND (reference sequence). CDR3 nucleotides: TGTGCCAGTAGTCTAAGGGACAGTTCCTACGAGCAGTACTTC. This gives the protein CASSLRDSSYEQYF. Together with reference TRBV19 and TRBJ2-7, the CDR3 gives the full variable domain: DGGITQSPKYLFRKEGQNVTLSCEQNLNHDAMYWYRQDPGQGLRLIYYSQIVNDFQKGDIAEGYSVSREKKESFPLTVTSAQKNPTAFYLCASSLRDSSYEQYFGPGTRLTVT.

This clone was observed a single time. The rearrangement links TRBV13 to TRBJ1-1, with D uncertain. The CDR3 runs 15 residues. V was trimmed by 5 bases and J by 5 bases, leaving 18 bases between them. Germline V gives CDR1 PRHDT, CDR2 FYEKMQ (reference sequence). The CDR3: CASSPPWLGVTEAFF. The CDR3 coding sequence is TGTGCCAGCAGCCCACCATGGCTTGGGGTGACTGAAGCTTTCTTT. The full variable domain, rest sourced from reference TRBV13 and TRBJ1-1, is AAGVIQSPRHLIKEKRETATLKCYPIPRHDTVYWYQQGPGQDPQFLISFYEKMQSDKGSIPDRFSAQQFSDYHSELNMSSLELGDSALYFCASSPPWLGVTEAFFGQGTRLTVV.

The chain combines TRBV19 with TRBJ1-1, with 10 bases aligning to TRBD1. CDR1 and CDR2 (germline): LNHDA, SQIVND (reference sequence). Germline trimming cut 3 bases from V and 5 bases from J; bases unmatched to any gene: 12. The CDR3 runs 17 residues. CDR3 sequence reads: CASSISSGTGALTEAFF. The CDR3 nucleotides read TGTGCCAGTAGTATTAGTTCCGGGACAGGGGCGTTGACTGAAGCTTTCTTT. The entire variable domain, with the rest obtained from reference TRBV19 and TRBJ1-1, is as follows: DGGITQSPKYLFRKEGQNVTLSCEQNLNHDAMYWYRQDPGQGLRLIYYSQIVNDFQKGDIAEGYSVSREKKESFPLTVTSAQKNPTAFYLCASSISSGTGALTEAFFGQGTRLTVV.

The gene calls are TRBV29-1 and TRBJ2-6, with D possibly being TRBD2 (6 bases). The germline CDR1 and CDR2 sequences are SQVTM and ANQGSEA. The V end was cut by 6 bases, the J end by 2 bases, with 17 bases between. CDR3 length: 16 amino acids. The CDR3 reads CSVQDLEGPGANVLTF. CDR3 in DNA: TGCAGCGTCCAAGATCTGGAGGGCCCTGGGGCCAACGTCCTGACTTTC.

The V gene is TRBV4-1, the J gene TRBJ2-7, with D unclear. CDR1 is MGHRA and CDR2 is YSYEKL in the germline V gene. V was pared by 1 base and J by 0 bases, with 13 bases between. This CDR3 has 16 amino acids. The DNA of the CDR3 is TGCGCCAGCAGCCAAGTCACAAATGCGGTCTCCTACGAGCAGTACTTC. Translated, it gives CASSQVTNAVSYEQYF.

The chain combines TRBV29-1 with TRBJ2-5; D unresolved. V lost 0 bases to trimming and J lost 0 bases, with 8 bases between them. Per the germline V gene, CDR1 is SQVTM and CDR2 is ANQGSEA. The CDR3 runs 14 residues. The CDR3: CSVEDPVDQETQYF. CDR3 DNA sequence: TGCAGCGTTGAAGATCCGGTCGACCAAGAGACCCAGTACTTC.

The chain joins TRBV9 to TRBJ2-5, with D possibly being TRBD1 (6 bases). Germline V gene data show CDR1 as SGDLS and CDR2 as YYNGEE. The CDR3 is 15 amino acids. Trimming stripped 0 bases from V and 5 bases from J, with 14 bases between. The CDR3 sequence: CASSVAPGEMETQYF. CDR3 coding DNA: TGTGCCAGCAGCGTAGCGCCAGGGGAAATGGAGACCCAGTACTTC.

The CDR3: CASSPTSGRPEAFF. The DNA of the CDR3 is TGTGCCAGCAGTCCGACCTCAGGACGGCCTGAAGCTTTCTTT. The chain employs TRBV6-5 and TRBJ1-1; no clear D. This CDR3 has 14 amino acids. V was cut by 5 bases and J by 6 bases, with 16 bases left in between. Germline V CDR1 and CDR2: MNHEY, SVGAGI.

This chain joins TRBV6-1 and TRBJ1-1; no definite D call. V lost 11 bases and J 0 bases, leaving 19 bases between the germline ends. The CDR3 has 15 amino acids. Germline CDR1 is MNHNS and CDR2 is SASEGT. CDR3: CAAGTREDLNTEAFF. The DNA of the CDR3 is TGTGCCGCAGGAACCCGAGAGGATCTGAACACTGAAGCTTTCTTT.

Written as DNA, the CDR3 is TGTGCCAGCAGCTGGACAGCAACTAATGAAAAACTGTTTTTT. It codes for CASSWTATNEKLFF. J is TRBJ1-4 and V is TRBV5-6; the D gene is possibly TRBD1 (6 bases). The CDR3 contains 14 residues. Germline V lookup: CDR1 SGHDT, CDR2 YYEEEE. Trimming shortened V by 3 bases and J by 0 bases, and 6 bases separated the two germline ends.

The chain joins TRBV4-2 to TRBJ2-1, with D possibly being TRBD2 (6 bases). The CDR3 runs 15 residues. Germline CDR1 LGHNA, CDR2 YNFKEQ. V shed 0 bases and J shed 3 bases, with 9 bases lying between them. The CDR3 sequence: CASSQDGGVYNEQFF. The CDR3 DNA sequence: TGTGCCAGCAGCCAAGATGGAGGGGTCTACAATGAGCAGTTCTTC.

CDR3 loop: CASRSTGMGGELFF. In nucleotides, the CDR3 is TGTGCCAGCAGATCCACAGGGATGGGCGGGGAGCTGTTTTTT. This chain links TRBV6-6 with TRBJ2-2; D may be TRBD1 (6 bases). The CDR3 loop spans 14 amino acids. Germline V CDR1 and CDR2: MNHNY, SVGAGI (reference sequence). V gave up 6 bases and J gave up 7 bases, with 15 bases separating them.

The chain combines TRBV9 with TRBJ2-1; 7 bases are a match to TRBD2. V was clipped by 0 bases and J by 5 bases; unmatched bases: 14. There are 18 residues in the CDR3. Germline V CDR1 and CDR2: SGDLS, YYNGEE. The CDR3 coding sequence is TGTGCCAGCAGCGTAGTGGCGGGAGAAGACGCTTTAGACAATGAGCAGTTCTTC. Its translation is CASSVVAGEDALDNEQFF. The entire variable domain, with the rest obtained from reference TRBV9 and TRBJ2-1, is as follows: DSGVTQTPKHLITATGQRVTLRCSPRSGDLSVYWYQQSLDQGLQFLIQYYNGEERAKGNILERFSAQQFPDLHSELNLSSLELGDSALYFCASSVVAGEDALDNEQFFGPGTRLTVL.

The CDR3 nucleotides are TGTGCCAGCAGCACAACTAGCGGGGCTTCCTACGAGCAGTACTTC. Protein product: CASSTTSGASYEQYF. This sequence joins TRBV7-9 and TRBJ2-7, with 10 bases that match TRBD2. J was trimmed by 1 base and V by 5 bases; bases with no gene match: 5. The CDR3 covers 15 residues. CDR1 is SEHNR, CDR2 FQNEAQ, per germline (reference sequence).

The CDR3 here is CASSQEGSGGADTQYF. The CDR3, as DNA: TGTGCCAGCAGCCAAGAGGGAAGCGGGGGGGCAGATACGCAGTATTTT. The chain recombines TRBV4-2 with TRBJ2-3; 10 nucleotides line up with TRBD2. CDR1 and CDR2 from the germline V gene are LGHNA and YNFKEQ. V was clipped by 0 bases and J by 4 bases; unmatched bases: 4. This CDR3 is 16 amino acids long.

The chain is built from TRBV5-6 and TRBJ2-2, with 8 bases identical to TRBD1. The V gene's germline CDR1 is SGHDT and CDR2 YYEEEE. The length of the CDR3 is 15 residues. Trimming cost V 7 bases and J 5 bases; bases outside gene matches: 10. The CDR3 bases are TGTGCCAGCTCACCCTGGACAGGGCGAACCGGGGAGCTGTTTTTT. This codes for CASSPWTGRTGELFF.

The gene calls are TRBV29-1 and TRBJ2-2, with TRBD2 matching over 7 bases. The CDR3 has 14 amino acids. The J segment lost 7 bases and the V segment lost 7 bases, leaving 12 bases of the junction unmatched. In germline, CDR1 is SQVTM, CDR2 ANQGSEA. CDR3 in DNA: TGCAGCGCCCCACTGGGGGGGAGTCACGGGGAGCTGTTTTTT. Amino acids: CSAPLGGSHGELFF.

V gene TRBV19 combines with J gene TRBJ1-5, with D tentatively TRBD1 (5 bases). The V gene lost 11 bases and the J gene lost 2 bases, with 16 bases spanning the gap. From germline, CDR1 is LNHDA and CDR2 SQIVND (reference sequence). CDR3 length: 14 residues. CDR3 in amino acids: CACSPGSGNQPQHF. The DNA of the CDR3 is TGTGCCTGCTCTCCAGGGAGCGGCAATCAGCCCCAGCATTTT.

The chain carries TRBV9 and TRBJ1-5; D may be TRBD1 (6 bases). CDR1 SGDLS and CDR2 YYNGEE come from the germline V gene. V lost 3 bases and J lost 7, with 14 bases in between. This CDR3 is built from 14 residues. As DNA, the CDR3 is TGTGCCAGCAGCGATGGGGGGCCGGGACAGCCCCAGCATTTT. Its translation is CASSDGGPGQPQHF.

The gene calls are TRBV5-6 and TRBJ2-2; D is unclear. CDR3 size: 13 residues. Trimming shortened V by 4 bases and J by 2 bases, and 6 bases separated the two germline ends. Looked up from germline, CDR1 is SGHDT and CDR2 is YYEEEE. The CDR3 coding sequence is TGTGCCAGCAGCCTACAAAACACCGGGGAGCTGTTTTTT. Its translation is CASSLQNTGELFF.